This entry lists 10 T cell receptor beta chains sequenced from one sample in a study of cytomegalovirus exposure and HLA in healthy donors. PCR involved 60 Vbeta and 13 Jbeta primers. Using immunoSEQ multiplex PCR, the repertoire was profiled, and TCRdb retains in-frame clones only, with some absent. The sample carries 150,000 to 200,000 clones, just over 75% recorded once. The sample consisted of PBMCs. The source of these receptors is a woman in her twenties or thirties in good health and CMV-seropositive.

This chain links TRBV13 with TRBJ2-7; D unclear. Per germline, CDR1 PRHDT and CDR2 FYEKMQ (reference sequence). The CDR3 is 13 residues long. V was trimmed by 7 bases and J by 0 bases, leaving 10 bases between them. DNA for the CDR3: TGTGCCAGCAATCCCCAGAACTCCTACGAGCAGTACTTC. Protein sequence: CASNPQNSYEQYF.

The V call is TRBV19, the J call TRBJ1-2; 7 positions match TRBD1. The CDR3 sequence is 13 residues long. V was pared by 3 bases and J by 4 bases, with 2 bases of the junction left unmatched. Germline V lookup: CDR1 LNHDA, CDR2 SQIVND (reference sequence). Written as DNA, the CDR3 is TGTGCCAGTAGTATTAGGGACAGCTATGGCTACACCTTC. Its protein product is CASSIRDSYGYTF.

Here the CDR3 reads CASSLSIGIPETQYF. The CDR3 DNA reads TGTGCCAGCAGCTTATCTATCGGGATTCCAGAGACCCAGTACTTC. V usage is TRBV7-7 and J usage is TRBJ2-5, with D possibly being TRBD2 (5 bases). Germline CDR1 and CDR2: SSHAT and FNYEAQ (reference sequence). The V and J ends lost 2 bases and 4 bases respectively, with 14 bases between them. This CDR3 spans 15 amino acids.

V gene TRBV6-6 combines with J gene TRBJ2-7; perhaps TRBD1 as D (5 bases). Germline values: CDR1 MNHNY, CDR2 SVGAGI (reference sequence). Trimming left V 2 bases short and J 4 bases short, with 15 bases between. The CDR3 runs to 15 residues. The CDR3 DNA reads as TGTGCCAGCAGTTACGGGCAGCTGGGGCCGTACGAGCAGTACTTC. Protein product: CASSYGQLGPYEQYF.

The rearrangement joins TRBV19 to TRBJ2-3; 7 bases match TRBD1. The CDR3 is made up of 15 amino acids. Germline assignment: CDR1 LNHDA and CDR2 SQIVND (reference sequence). Trimming took 6 bases from V and 3 from J; bases not matched to a gene: 9. This CDR3 reads CASSPTQTGTDTQYF. The CDR3 DNA is TGTGCCAGTAGCCCAACGCAGACAGGGACAGATACGCAGTATTTT. The whole variable domain, filled in from reference TRBV19 and TRBJ2-3, reads DGGITQSPKYLFRKEGQNVTLSCEQNLNHDAMYWYRQDPGQGLRLIYYSQIVNDFQKGDIAEGYSVSREKKESFPLTVTSAQKNPTAFYLCASSPTQTGTDTQYFGPGTRLTVL.

V usage is TRBV27 and J usage is TRBJ2-2, with TRBD2 matching over 10 bases. The CDR3 length is 14 residues. CDR1 and CDR2 (germline): MNHEY, SMNVEV (reference sequence). J was trimmed by 4 bases and V by 8 bases; bases with no gene match: 4. In DNA form, the CDR3 reads TGTGCCAGCTCGAGCGGGAGGGTCACCGGGGAGCTGTTTTTT. It specifies CASSSGRVTGELFF.

This sequence joins TRBV15 and TRBJ1-2, with D possibly matching TRBD1 (5 bases). Deletions cut 2 bases from V and 5 bases from J, with 12 bases between. The CDR3 runs to 14 residues. Germline loops: CDR1 LNHNV, CDR2 YYDKDF (reference sequence). This CDR3 is CATSRPTDLYGYTF. The DNA of the CDR3 is TGTGCCACCAGCAGACCGACAGATCTATATGGCTACACCTTC.

This clone has a handful of counts. The chain recombines TRBV2 with TRBJ2-2; TRBD2 aligns across 8 bases. Germline CDR1 is SNHLY and CDR2 is FYNNEI. The CDR3 is made up of 14 amino acids. V was pared by 6 bases and J by 0 bases, with 0 bases of the junction left unmatched. Written as DNA, the CDR3 is TGTGCCAGCAGGGGACTAGCGAACACCGGGGAGCTGTTTTTT. It specifies CASRGLANTGELFF.

The chain joins TRBV28 to TRBJ2-7; D remains unclear. The CDR3 totals 12 residues. The germline V and J ends were trimmed by 4 bases and 4 bases, with 8 bases remaining between them. CDR1 and CDR2 from the germline V gene are MDHEN and SYDVKM. The CDR3 reads CASSSPSYEQYF. The CDR3 nucleotides read TGTGCCAGCAGTTCTCCCTCTTACGAGCAGTACTTC.

In its sample, this clone was seen a few times. The J gene is TRBJ1-1, the V gene TRBV20-1; D is ambiguous. The germline V and J ends were trimmed by 6 bases and 1 base, with 6 bases remaining between them. This CDR3 is built from 11 residues. Germline V gives CDR1 DFQATT, CDR2 SNEGSKA (reference sequence). For the CDR3, the DNA is TGCAGTGCCCCAGGGAACACTGAAGCTTTCTTT. It encodes CSAPGNTEAFF.